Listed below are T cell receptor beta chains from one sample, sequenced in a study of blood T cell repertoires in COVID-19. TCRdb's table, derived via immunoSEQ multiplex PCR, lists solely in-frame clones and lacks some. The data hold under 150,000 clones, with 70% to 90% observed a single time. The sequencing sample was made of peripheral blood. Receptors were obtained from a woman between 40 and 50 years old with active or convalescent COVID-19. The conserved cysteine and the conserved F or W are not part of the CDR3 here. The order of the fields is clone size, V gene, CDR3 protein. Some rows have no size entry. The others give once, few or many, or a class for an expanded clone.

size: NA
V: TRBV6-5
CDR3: ASSPLTGGPKEQF

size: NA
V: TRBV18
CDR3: ASSRDSTYGYT

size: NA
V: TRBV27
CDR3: ASTTTHNGYNSPLH

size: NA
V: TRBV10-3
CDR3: AISTGENSPLH

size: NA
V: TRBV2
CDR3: ASRGSEGSPLH

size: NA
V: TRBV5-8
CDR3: ASSLDGQGRSQPQH

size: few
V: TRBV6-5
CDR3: ASSYSRQGVNTQY

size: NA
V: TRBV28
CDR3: ASRSEGAGEETQY

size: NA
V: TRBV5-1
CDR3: ASSLGRSRGEQY

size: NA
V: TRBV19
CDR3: ASSTLGGRGWTEAF

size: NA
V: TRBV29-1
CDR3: SGGHNYEQY

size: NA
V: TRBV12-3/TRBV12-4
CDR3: ASRETASGPQH

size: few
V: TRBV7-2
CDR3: ASSSGRLHTKETQY

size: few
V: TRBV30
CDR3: AWSGQGRNYGYT

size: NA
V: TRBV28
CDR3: ASSHNRKSYEQY

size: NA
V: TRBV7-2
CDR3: ASSLTRTQNEKLF

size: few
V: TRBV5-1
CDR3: ASSTATGLEDYGYT

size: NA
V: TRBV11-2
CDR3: ASTPRRTVNTGELF

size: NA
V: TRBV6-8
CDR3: ASSYGTARNEKLF

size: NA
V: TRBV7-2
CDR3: ASRTTGGANYGYT

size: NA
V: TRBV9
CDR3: ASSVATGVPSGSAGGSYNEQF

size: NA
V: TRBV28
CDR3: ASSLSELQQY

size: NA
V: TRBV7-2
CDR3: ASSPGGGTYTEAF

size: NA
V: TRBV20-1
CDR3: SASFVSNQPQH

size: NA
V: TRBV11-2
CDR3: ASSSPTAQETQY

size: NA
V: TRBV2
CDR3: ASRNTGTGEITDTQY

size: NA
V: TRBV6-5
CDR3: ASSTGGGAADTQY

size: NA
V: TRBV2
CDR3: ASSDPSGSSYNEQF

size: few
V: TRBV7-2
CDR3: ASSSGVGEQY

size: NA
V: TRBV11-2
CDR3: ASSLGFRREGYNEQF

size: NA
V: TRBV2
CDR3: ASTILHVVTEAF

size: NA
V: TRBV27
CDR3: ASSLSGAGNTIY

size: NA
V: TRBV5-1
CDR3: ASKRQDGTEAF

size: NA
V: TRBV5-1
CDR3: ASSQTGGWEQY

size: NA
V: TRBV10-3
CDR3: AISESRVGSSYEQY

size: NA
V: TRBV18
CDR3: ASSPIDSNQPQH

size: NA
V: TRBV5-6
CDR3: ASSFRRAGEQF

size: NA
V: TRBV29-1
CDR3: SVEGGGQGSYGYT

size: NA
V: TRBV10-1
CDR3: ASSDESEQF

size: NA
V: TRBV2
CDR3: ASRPRQGRNYGYT

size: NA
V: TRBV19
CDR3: ASSMGLAGGQNEQF

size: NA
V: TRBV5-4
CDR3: ASSPLGGLMNTEAF

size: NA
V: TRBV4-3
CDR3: ASSPSSGGGYGYT

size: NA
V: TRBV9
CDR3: ASSVVEQGAGYT

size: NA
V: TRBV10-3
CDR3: AIKPTGGLSSYEQY

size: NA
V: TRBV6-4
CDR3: ASSSGGEAF

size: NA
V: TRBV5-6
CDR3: ASSRTSATTDTQY

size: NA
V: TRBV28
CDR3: ASSLGHVSDLYNEQF

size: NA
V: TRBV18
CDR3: ASSPLSDTEAF

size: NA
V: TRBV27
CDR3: ASSFTGEASNQPQH

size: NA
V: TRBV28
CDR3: ASSSTTEQGTNEKLF

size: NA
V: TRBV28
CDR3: ASSPRQGPHEQY

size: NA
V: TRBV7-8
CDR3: ASSLTGLAGVSFATDTQY

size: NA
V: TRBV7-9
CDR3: ASSSYNRGPEAF

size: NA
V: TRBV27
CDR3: ASSLGQGFRYGYT

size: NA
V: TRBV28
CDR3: ASSLGGQVRQPQH

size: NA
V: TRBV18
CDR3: ASSPGQVNGYT

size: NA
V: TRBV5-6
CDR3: ASSLPGDYGYT